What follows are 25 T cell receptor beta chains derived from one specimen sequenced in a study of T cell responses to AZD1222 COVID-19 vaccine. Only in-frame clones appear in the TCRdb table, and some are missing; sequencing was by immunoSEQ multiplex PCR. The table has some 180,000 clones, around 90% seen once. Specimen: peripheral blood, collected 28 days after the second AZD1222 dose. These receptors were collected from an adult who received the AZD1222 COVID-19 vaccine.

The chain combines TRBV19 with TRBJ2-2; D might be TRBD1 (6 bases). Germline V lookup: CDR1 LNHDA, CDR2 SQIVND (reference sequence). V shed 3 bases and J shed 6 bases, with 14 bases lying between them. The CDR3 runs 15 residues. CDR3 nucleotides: TGTGCCAGTAGTATCCCTAAACAGGGCGCCGGGGAGCTGTTTTTT. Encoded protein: CASSIPKQGAGELFF.

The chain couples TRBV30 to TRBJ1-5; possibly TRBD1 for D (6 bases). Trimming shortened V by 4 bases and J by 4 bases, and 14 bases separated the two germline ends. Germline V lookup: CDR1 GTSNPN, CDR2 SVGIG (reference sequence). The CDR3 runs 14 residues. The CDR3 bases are TGTGCCTGGATGGGGGCAGGGTTGAATCAGCCCCAGCATTTT. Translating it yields CAWMGAGLNQPQHF.

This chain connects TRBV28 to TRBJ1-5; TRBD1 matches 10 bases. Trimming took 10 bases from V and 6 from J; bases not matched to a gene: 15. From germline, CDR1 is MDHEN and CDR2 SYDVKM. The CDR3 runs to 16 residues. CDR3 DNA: TGTGCCACCGCCTGGTTCCGGACAGGGGGGTTTCAGCCCCAGCATTTT. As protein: CATAWFRTGGFQPQHF. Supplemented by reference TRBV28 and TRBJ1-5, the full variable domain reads DVKVTQSSRYLVKRTGEKVFLECVQDMDHENMFWYRQDPGLGLRLIYFSYDVKMKEKGDIPEGYSVSREKKERFSLILESASTNQTSMYLCATAWFRTGGFQPQHFGDGTRLSIL.

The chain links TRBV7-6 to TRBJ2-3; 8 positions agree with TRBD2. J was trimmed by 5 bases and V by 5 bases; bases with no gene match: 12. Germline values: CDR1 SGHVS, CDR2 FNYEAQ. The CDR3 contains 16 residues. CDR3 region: CASSPGLGGGLDTQYF. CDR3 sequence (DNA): TGTGCCAGCAGCCCCGGACTCGGGGGGGGACTAGATACGCAGTATTTT.

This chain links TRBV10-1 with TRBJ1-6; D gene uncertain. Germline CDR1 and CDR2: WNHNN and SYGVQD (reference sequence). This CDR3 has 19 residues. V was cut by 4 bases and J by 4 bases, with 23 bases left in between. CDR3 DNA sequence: TGCGCCAGCAGTGTTGGCAGACATGGGCCCTCCACGTATAATTCACCCCTCCACTTT. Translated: CASSVGRHGPSTYNSPLHF.

As DNA, the CDR3 is TGTGCCACCAGCAGAGATAGGGGGGCTCTTTGGGAGCAGTACTTC. Translating it yields CATSRDRGALWEQYF. The gene calls are TRBV15 and TRBJ2-7; either TRBD1 or TRBD2 may supply D (6 bases each). Germline V gene data show CDR1 as LNHNV and CDR2 as YYDKDF (reference sequence). Trimming took 0 bases from V and 7 from J, leaving 16 bases between them. This CDR3 contains 15 residues.

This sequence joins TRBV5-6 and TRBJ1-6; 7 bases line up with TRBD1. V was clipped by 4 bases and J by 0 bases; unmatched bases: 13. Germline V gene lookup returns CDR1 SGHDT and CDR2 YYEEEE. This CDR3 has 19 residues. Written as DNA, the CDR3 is TGTGCCAGCAGCGTCAGCTACAGGGGAACTAGCTCCTATAATTCACCCCTCCACTTT. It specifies CASSVSYRGTSSYNSPLHF.

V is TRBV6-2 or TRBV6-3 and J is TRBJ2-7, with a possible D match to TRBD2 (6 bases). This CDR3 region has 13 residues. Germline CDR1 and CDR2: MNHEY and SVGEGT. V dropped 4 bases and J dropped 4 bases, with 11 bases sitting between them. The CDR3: CASSFPGVYEQYF. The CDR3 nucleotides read TGTGCCAGCAGTTTCCCGGGAGTATACGAGCAGTACTTC.

The CDR3 sequence is CASSRDRPLAGKFDEQFF. For the CDR3, the DNA is TGTGCCAGCTCACGGGACAGACCCCTAGCGGGAAAATTCGATGAGCAGTTCTTC. This sequence joins TRBV7-3 and TRBJ2-1; 9 positions agree with TRBD2. Per germline, CDR1 SGHTA and CDR2 FQGTGA. J was trimmed by 8 bases and V by 8 bases; bases with no gene match: 22. This CDR3 spans 18 amino acids.

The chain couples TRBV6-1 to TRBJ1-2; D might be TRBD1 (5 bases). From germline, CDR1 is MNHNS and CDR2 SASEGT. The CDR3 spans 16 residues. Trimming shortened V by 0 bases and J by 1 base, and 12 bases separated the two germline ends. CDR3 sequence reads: CASSEAGRVVNYGYTF. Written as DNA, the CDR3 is TGTGCCAGCAGTGAAGCAGGCAGGGTTGTTAACTATGGCTACACCTTC.

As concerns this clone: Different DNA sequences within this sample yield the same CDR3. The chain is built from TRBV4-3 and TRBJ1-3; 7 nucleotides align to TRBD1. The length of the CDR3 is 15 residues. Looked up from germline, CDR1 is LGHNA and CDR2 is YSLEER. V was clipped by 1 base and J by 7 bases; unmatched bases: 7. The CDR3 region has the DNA TGCGCCAGCAGCCAAGGACAGGGAAGTGGGAACACCATATATTTT. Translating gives CASSQGQGSGNTIYF.

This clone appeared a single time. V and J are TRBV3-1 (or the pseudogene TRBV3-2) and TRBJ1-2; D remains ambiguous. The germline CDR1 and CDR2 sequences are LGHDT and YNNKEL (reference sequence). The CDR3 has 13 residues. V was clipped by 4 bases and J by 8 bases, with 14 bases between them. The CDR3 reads CASSPGEGRGYTF. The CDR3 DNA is TGTGCCAGCAGCCCCGGGGAAGGAAGGGGCTACACCTTC.

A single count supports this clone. CDR3 nucleotides: TGTGCCAGTACTGAGCTAAGCTCTGGAAACACCATATATTTT. Its protein product is CASTELSSGNTIYF. The chain recombines TRBV19 with TRBJ1-3; D is undetermined. Trimming pared 7 bases from V and 0 bases from J, leaving 10 bases between. Germline values: CDR1 LNHDA, CDR2 SQIVND (reference sequence). This CDR3 is 14 amino acids long.

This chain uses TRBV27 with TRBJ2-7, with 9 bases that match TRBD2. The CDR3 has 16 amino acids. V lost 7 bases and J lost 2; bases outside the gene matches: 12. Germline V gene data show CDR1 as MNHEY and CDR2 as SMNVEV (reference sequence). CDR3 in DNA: TGTGCCAGCATCCAAAGGGGTAGCGGGGGCACCTACGAGCAGTACTTC. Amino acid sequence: CASIQRGSGGTYEQYF.

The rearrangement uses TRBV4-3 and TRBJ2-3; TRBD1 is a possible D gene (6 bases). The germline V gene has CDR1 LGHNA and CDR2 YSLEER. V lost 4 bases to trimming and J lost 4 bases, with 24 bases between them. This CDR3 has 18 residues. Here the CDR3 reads CASSPSGRGRVKSDTQYF. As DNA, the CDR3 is TGCGCCAGCAGCCCATCGGGCAGGGGCAGGGTGAAGTCAGATACGCAGTATTTT.

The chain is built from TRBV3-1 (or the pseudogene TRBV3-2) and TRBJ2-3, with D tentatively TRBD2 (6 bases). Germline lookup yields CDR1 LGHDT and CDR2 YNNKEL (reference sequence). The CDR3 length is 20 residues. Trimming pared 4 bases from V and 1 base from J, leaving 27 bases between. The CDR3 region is CASSPPLWGGPPRGTDTQYF. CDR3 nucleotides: TGTGCCAGCAGCCCCCCCCTTTGGGGAGGACCCCCCCGGGGCACAGATACGCAGTATTTT.

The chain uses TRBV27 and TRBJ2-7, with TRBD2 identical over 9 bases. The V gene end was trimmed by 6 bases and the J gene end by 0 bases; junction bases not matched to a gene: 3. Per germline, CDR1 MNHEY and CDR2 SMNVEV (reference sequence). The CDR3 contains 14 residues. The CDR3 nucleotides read TGTGCCAGCAGATATAGCGGGAGCTCCTACGAGCAGTACTTC. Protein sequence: CASRYSGSSYEQYF.

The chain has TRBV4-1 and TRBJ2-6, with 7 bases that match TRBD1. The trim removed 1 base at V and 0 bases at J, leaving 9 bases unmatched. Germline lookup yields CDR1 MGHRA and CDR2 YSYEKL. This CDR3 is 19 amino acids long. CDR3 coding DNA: TGCGCCAGCAGCCAAGTGTTTAGGACAGGAACCTCTGGGGCCAACGTCCTGACTTTC. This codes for CASSQVFRTGTSGANVLTF.

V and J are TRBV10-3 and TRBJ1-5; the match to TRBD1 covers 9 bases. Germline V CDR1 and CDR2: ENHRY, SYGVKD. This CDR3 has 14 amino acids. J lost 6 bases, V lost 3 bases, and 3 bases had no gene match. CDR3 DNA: TGTGCCATCAGTGACCGGGACAGGGTTCAGCCCCAGCATTTT. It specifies CAISDRDRVQPQHF.

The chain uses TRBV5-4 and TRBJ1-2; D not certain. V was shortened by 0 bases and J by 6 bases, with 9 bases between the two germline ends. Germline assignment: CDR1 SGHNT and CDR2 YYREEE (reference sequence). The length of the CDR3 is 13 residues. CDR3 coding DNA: TGTGCCAGCAGCTTGGATTGGGGTAATGGCTACACCTTC. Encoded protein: CASSLDWGNGYTF.

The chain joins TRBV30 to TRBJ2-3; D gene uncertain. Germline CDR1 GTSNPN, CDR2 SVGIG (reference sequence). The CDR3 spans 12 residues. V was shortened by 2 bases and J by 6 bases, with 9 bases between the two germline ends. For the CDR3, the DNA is TGTGCCTGGAGTCAAGGGTGGGATACGCAGTATTTT. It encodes CAWSQGWDTQYF.

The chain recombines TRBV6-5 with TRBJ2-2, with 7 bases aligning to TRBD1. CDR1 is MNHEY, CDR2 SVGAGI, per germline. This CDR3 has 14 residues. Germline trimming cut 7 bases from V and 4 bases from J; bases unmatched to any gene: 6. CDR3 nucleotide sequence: TGTGCCAGCATGTCGAGGGGGCCCACCGGGGAGCTGTTTTTT. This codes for CASMSRGPTGELFF.

The CDR3 sequence is CASEGGVGQPQHF. CDR3 DNA: TGTGCCAGCGAAGGAGGGGTGGGTCAGCCCCAGCATTTT. The genes are TRBV19 and TRBJ1-5, with TRBD1 as a possible D gene (5 bases). The CDR3 sequence is 13 residues long. Germline lookup yields CDR1 LNHDA and CDR2 SQIVND (reference sequence). V shed 9 bases and J shed 6 bases, with 15 bases lying between them.

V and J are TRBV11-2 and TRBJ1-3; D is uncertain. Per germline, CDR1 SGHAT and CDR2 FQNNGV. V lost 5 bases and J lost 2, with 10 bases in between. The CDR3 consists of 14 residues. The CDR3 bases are TGTGCCAGCAGCATATCACGGCCTGGAAACACCATATATTTT. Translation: CASSISRPGNTIYF.

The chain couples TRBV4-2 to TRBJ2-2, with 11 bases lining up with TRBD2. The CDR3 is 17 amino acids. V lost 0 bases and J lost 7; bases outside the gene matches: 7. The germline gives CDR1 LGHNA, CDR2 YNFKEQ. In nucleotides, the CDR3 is TGTGCCAGCAGCCAAGACAGTAGCGGGGGGGCCGTCGGGGAGCTGTTTTTT. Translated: CASSQDSSGGAVGELFF.